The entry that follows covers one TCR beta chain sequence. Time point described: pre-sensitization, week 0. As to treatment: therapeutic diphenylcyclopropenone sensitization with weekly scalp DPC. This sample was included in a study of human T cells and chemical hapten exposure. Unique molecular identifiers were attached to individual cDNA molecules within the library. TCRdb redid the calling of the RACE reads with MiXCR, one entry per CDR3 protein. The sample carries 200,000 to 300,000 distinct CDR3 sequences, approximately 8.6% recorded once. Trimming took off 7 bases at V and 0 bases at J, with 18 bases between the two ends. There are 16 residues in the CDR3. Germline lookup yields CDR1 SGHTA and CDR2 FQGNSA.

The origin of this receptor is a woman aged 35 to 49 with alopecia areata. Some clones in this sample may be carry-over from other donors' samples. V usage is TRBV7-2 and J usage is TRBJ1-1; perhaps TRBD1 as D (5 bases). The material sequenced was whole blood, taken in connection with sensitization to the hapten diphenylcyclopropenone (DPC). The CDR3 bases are TGTGCCAGCATCATAAACCCGGGACTGATGAACACTGAAGCTTTCTTT. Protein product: CASIINPGLMNTEAFF.